Only a few counts were recorded for the clone carrying this TCR beta chain. The CDR3 sequence is 14 residues long. With 0 bases removed from V and 8 bases from J, the gap between germline ends came to 12 bases. Germline V gene data show CDR1 as SGHRS and CDR2 as YFSETQ. Original processing methods: Nucleated cell counts were estimated from reference gene primer amplification. Sequenced by immunoSEQ multiplex PCR; TCRdb stores in-frame clones only, minus some. The D gene and trimming were derived from the DNA, and the V and J assignments and clone size from that table. Of over 120,000 clones listed, 85% are singletons. This sample is drawn from a study of blood T cell repertoires in COVID-19. Study summary: The origin of the acute and convalescent COVID-19 samples was the United States, Italy and Spain. T cells, B-cell-depleted T cells, or PBMCs supplied cDNA or gDNA.

This receptor was identified in a human donor with acute or convalescent COVID-19. The donor label of this sample is uncertain. V gene TRBV5-1 combines with J gene TRBJ2-1; possible D gene TRBD2, 6 bases. The sequenced sample consisted of peripheral blood. The CDR3 loop reads CASSLVAGSDEQFF. The CDR3 nucleotides are TGCGCCAGCAGCTTGGTGGCGGGGTCGGATGAGCAGTTCTTC.